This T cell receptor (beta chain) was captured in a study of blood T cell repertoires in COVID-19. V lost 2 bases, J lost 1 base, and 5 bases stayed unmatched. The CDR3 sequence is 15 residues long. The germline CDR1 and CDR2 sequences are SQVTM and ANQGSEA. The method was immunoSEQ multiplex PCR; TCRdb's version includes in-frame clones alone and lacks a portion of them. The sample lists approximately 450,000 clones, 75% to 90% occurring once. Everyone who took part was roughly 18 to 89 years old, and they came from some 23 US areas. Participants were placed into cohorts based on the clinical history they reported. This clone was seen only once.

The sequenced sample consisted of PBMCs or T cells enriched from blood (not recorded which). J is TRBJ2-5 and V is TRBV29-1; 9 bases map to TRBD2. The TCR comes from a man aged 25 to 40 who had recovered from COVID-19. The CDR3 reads CSVERGSGGQETQYF. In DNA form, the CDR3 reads TGCAGCGTTGAAAGGGGTAGCGGGGGCCAAGAGACCCAGTACTTC.